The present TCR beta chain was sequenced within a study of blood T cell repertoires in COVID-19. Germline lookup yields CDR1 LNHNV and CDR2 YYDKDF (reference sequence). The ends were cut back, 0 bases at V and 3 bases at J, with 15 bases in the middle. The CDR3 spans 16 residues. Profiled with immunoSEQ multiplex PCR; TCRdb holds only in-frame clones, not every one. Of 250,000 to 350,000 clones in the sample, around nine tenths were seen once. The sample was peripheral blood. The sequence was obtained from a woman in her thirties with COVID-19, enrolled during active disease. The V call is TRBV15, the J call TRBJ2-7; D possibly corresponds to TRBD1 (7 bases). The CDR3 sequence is CATSRDRGQGGYEQYF. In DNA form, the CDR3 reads TGTGCCACCAGCAGAGATCGAGGGCAGGGGGGCTACGAGCAGTACTTC. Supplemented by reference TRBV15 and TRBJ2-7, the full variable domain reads DAMVIQNPRYQVTQFGKPVTLSCSQTLNHNVMYWYQQKSSQAPKLLFHYYDKDFNNEADTPDNFQSRRPNTSFCFLDIRSPGLGDTAMYLCATSRDRGQGGYEQYFGPGTRLTVT.